This T cell receptor (beta chain) was sequenced during a study of blood T cell repertoires in COVID-19. Study at large: From T cells, B-cell-depleted T cells, or PBMCs came the material, which was cDNA or gDNA.

About this clone itself: Other nucleotide sequences in the sample specify the same CDR3.

TCRdb keeps only in-frame clones here, not all; method: immunoSEQ multiplex PCR. The data show about 150,000 clones, approximately 80% seen once. Germline assignment: CDR1 ENHRY and CDR2 SYGVKD. This CDR3 contains 14 residues. Trimming removed 6 bases from V and 4 bases from J; junction bases left unmatched: 3. The material sequenced was peripheral blood. J is TRBJ2-1 and V is TRBV10-3, with TRBD2 matching 10 bases. This receptor was identified in a woman aged 80 or over with acute or convalescent COVID-19. In DNA, the CDR3 is TGTGCCATCAGCGGACTAGCGGAGTACAATGAGCAGTTCTTC. Its translation: CAISGLAEYNEQFF.